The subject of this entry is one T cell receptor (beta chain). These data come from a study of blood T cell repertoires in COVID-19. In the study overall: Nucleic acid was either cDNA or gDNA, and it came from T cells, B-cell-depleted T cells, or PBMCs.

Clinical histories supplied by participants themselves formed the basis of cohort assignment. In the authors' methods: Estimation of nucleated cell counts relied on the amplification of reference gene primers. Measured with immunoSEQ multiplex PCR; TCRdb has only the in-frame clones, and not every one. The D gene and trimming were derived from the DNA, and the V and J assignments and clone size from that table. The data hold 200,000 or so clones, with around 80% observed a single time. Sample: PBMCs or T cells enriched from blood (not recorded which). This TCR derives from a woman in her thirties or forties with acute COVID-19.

CDR3 residues: CASSREPGGRGYTF. CDR3 nucleotide sequence: TGTGCCAGCAGTAGGGAACCAGGGGGCCGGGGCTACACCTTC. The genes are TRBV6-5 and TRBJ1-2; 8 nucleotides match TRBD1. Germline assignment: CDR1 MNHEY and CDR2 SVGAGI. With 5 bases clipped from V and 8 bases from J, the junction kept 10 bases outside the gene matches. The CDR3 has 14 amino acids.